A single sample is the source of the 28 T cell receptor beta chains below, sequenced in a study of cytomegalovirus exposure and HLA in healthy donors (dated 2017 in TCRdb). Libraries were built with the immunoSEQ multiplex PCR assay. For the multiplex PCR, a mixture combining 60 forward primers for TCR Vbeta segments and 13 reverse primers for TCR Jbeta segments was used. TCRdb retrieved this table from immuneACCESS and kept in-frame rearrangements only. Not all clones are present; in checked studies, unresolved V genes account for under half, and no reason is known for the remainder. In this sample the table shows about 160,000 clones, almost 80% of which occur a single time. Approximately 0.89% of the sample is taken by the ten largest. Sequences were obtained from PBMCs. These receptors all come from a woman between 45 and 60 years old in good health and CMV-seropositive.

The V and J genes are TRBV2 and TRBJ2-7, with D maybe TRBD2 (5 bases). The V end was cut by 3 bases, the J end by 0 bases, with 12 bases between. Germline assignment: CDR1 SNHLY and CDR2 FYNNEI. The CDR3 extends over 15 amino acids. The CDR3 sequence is CASSDDEGSSYEQYF. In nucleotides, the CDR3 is TGTGCCAGCAGTGATGACGAGGGTAGCTCCTACGAGCAGTACTTC.

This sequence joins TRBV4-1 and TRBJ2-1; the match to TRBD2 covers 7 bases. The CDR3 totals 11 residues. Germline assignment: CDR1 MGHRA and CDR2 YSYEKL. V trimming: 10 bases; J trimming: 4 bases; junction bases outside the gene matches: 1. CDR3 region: CATSGYNEQFF. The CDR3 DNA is TGCGCCACTAGCGGATACAATGAGCAGTTCTTC.

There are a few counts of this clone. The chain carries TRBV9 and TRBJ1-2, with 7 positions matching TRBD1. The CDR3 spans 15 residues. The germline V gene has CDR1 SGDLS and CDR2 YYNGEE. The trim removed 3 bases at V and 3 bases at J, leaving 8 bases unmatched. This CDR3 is CASSGLRGPYYGYTF. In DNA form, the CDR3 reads TGTGCCAGCAGCGGGTTGAGGGGGCCTTACTATGGCTACACCTTC. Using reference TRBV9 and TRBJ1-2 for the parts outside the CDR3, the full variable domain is DSGVTQTPKHLITATGQRVTLRCSPRSGDLSVYWYQQSLDQGLQFLIQYYNGEERAKGNILERFSAQQFPDLHSELNLSSLELGDSALYFCASSGLRGPYYGYTFGSGTRLTVV.

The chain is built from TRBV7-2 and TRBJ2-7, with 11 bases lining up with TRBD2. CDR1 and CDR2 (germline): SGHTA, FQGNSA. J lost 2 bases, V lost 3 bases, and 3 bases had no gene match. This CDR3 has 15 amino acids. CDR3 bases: TGTGCCAGCAGCTTCAGACTAGCGGGAACCTACGAGCAGTACTTC. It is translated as CASSFRLAGTYEQYF.

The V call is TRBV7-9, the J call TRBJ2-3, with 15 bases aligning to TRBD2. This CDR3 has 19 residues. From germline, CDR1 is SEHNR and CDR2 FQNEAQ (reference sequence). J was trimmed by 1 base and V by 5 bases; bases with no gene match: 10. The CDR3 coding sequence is TGTGCCAGCAGCCACCCGGGACTAGCGGGGGGTTCTCGCACAGATACGCAGTATTTT. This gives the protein CASSHPGLAGGSRTDTQYF.

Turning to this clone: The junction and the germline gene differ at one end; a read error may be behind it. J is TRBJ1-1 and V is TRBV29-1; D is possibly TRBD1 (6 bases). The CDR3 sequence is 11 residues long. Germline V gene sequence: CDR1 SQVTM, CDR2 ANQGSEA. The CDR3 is CSVGLLREGVF. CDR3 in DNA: TGCAGCGTTGGGCTACTCAGGGAGGGGGTCTTT.

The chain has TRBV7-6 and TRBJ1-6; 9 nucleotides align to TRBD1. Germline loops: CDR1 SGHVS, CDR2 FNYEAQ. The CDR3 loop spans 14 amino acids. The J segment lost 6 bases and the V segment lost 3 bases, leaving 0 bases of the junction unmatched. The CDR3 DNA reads TGTGCCAGCAGCTTGGACAGGGGTAATTCACCCCTCCACTTT. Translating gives CASSLDRGNSPLHF.

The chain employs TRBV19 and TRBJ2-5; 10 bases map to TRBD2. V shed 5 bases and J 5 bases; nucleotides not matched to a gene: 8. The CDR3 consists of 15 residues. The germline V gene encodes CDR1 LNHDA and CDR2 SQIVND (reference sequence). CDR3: CASSLASGGFETQYF. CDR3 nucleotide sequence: TGTGCCAGTAGTTTGGCTAGCGGGGGATTTGAGACCCAGTACTTC. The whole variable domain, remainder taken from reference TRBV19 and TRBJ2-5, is DGGITQSPKYLFRKEGQNVTLSCEQNLNHDAMYWYRQDPGQGLRLIYYSQIVNDFQKGDIAEGYSVSREKKESFPLTVTSAQKNPTAFYLCASSLASGGFETQYFGPGTRLLVL.

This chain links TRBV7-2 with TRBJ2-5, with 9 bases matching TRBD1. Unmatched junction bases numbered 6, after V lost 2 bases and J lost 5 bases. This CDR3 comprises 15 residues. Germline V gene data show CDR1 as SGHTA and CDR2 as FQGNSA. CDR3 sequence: CASSLTTGGRETQYF. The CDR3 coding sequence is TGTGCCAGCAGCTTAACCACAGGGGGCCGGGAGACCCAGTACTTC.

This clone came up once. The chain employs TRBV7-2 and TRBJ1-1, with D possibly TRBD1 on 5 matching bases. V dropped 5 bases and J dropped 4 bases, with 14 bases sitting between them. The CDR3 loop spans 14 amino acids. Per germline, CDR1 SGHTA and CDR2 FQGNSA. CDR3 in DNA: TGTGCCAGCAGCCAAGGGGCAGAGAGCACTGAAGCTTTCTTT. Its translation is CASSQGAESTEAFF.

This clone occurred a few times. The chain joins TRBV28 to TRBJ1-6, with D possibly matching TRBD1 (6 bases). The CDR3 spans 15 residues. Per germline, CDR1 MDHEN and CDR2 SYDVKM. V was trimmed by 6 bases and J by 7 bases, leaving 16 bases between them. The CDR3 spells CASRRITGYNSPLHF. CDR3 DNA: TGTGCCAGCAGAAGAATTACAGGGTACAATTCACCCCTCCACTTT. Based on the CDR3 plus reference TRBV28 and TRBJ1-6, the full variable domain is DVKVTQSSRYLVKRTGEKVFLECVQDMDHENMFWYRQDPGLGLRLIYFSYDVKMKEKGDIPEGYSVSREKKERFSLILESASTNQTSMYLCASRRITGYNSPLHFGNGTRLTVT.

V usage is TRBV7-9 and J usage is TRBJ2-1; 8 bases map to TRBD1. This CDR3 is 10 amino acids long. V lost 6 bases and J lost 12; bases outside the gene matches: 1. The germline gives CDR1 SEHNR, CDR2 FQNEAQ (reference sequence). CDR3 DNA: TGTGCCAGCAGTGGGACAGGGCAGTTCTTC. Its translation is CASSGTGQFF.

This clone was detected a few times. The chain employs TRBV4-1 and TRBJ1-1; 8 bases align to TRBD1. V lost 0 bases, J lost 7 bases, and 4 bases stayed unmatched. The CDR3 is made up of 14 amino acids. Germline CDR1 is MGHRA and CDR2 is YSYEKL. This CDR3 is CASSQDDRGYEAFF. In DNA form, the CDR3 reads TGCGCCAGCAGCCAAGACGACAGGGGATATGAAGCTTTCTTT.

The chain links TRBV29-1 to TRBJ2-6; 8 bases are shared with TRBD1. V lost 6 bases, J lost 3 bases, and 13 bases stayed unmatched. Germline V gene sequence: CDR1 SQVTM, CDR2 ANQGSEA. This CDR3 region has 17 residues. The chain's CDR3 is CSVPTDRGLNGANVLTF. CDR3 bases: TGCAGCGTGCCGACCGACAGGGGTTTAAATGGGGCCAACGTCCTGACTTTC.

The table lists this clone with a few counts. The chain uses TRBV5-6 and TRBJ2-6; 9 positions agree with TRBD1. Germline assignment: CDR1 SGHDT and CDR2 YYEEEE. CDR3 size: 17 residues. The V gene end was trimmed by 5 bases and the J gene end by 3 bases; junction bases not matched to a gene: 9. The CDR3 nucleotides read TGTGCCAGCAGGCCGGGACAGGGAAAGGTTGGGGCCAACGTCCTGACTTTC. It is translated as CASRPGQGKVGANVLTF.

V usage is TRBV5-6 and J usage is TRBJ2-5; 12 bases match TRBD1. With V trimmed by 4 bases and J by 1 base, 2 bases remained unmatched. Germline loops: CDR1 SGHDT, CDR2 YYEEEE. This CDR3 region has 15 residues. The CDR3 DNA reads TGTGCCAGCAGCCCGGGACAGGGGGCCCAAGAGACCCAGTACTTC. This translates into CASSPGQGAQETQYF.

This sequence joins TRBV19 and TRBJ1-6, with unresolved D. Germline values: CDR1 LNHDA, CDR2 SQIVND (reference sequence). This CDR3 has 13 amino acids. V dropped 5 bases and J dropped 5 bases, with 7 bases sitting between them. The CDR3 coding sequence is TGTGCCAGTAGTCCCGGTAATAATTCACCCCTCCACTTT. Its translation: CASSPGNNSPLHF.

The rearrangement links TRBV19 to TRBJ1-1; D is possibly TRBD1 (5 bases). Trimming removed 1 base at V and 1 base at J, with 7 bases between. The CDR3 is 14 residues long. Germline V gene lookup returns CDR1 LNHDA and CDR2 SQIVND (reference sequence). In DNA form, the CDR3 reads TGTGCCAGTAGTATAGTCGGGGGGAACACTGAAGCTTTCTTT. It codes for CASSIVGGNTEAFF.

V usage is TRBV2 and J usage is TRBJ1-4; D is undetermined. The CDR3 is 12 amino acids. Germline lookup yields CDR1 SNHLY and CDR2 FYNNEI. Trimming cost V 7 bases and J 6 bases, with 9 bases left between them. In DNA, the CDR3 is TGTGCCAGCACGGAGGAGGATGAAAAACTGTTTTTT. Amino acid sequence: CASTEEDEKLFF.

The CDR3 sequence: CASSASSTANYGYTF. The CDR3 coding sequence is TGTGCCAGCAGCGCATCTTCGACAGCTAACTATGGCTACACCTTC. The chain couples TRBV2 to TRBJ1-2; weak D call: TRBD1 (5 bases). The length of the CDR3 is 15 residues. CDR1 and CDR2 from the germline V gene are SNHLY and FYNNEI. The V end was cut by 6 bases, the J end by 0 bases, with 14 bases between.

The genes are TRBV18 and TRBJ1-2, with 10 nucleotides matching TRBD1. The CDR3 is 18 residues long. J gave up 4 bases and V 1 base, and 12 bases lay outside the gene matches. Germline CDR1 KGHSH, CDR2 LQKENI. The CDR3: CASSPRQDRGISTYGYTF. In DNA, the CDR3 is TGTGCCAGCTCACCACGCCAGGACAGGGGGATTTCTACCTATGGCTACACCTTC.

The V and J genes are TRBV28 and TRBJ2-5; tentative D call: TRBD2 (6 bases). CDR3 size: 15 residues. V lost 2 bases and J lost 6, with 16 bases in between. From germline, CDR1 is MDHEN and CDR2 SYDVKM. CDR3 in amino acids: CASSLGTRGFQTQYF. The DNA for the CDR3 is TGTGCCAGCAGTTTAGGTACCCGGGGGTTTCAGACCCAGTACTTC.

CDR3 DNA: TGTGCCAGCAGCTTTAAAAAGAACACTGAAGCTTTCTTT. Translating gives CASSFKKNTEAFF. V gene TRBV7-2 combines with J gene TRBJ1-1, with no clear D. Germline V CDR1 and CDR2: SGHTA, FQGNSA. Trimming shortened V by 3 bases and J by 1 base, and 6 bases separated the two germline ends. The CDR3 contains 13 residues.

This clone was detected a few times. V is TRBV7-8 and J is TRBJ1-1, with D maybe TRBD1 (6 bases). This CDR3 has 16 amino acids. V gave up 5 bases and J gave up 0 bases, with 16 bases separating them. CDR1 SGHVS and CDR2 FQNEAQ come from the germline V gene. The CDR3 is CASSKKGDRMNTEAFF. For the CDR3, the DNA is TGTGCCAGCAGCAAAAAGGGGGATCGCATGAACACTGAAGCTTTCTTT.

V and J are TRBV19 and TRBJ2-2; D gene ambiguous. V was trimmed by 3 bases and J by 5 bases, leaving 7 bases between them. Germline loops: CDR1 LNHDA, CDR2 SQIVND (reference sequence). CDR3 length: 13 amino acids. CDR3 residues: CASSIYGTGELFF. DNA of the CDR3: TGTGCCAGTAGTATTTACGGGACCGGGGAGCTGTTTTTT.

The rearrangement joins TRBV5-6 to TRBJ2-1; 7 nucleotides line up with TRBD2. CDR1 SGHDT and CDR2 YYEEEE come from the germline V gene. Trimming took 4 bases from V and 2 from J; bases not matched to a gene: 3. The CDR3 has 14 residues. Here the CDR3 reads CASSQSGTYNEQFF. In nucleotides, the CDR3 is TGTGCCAGCAGCCAAAGCGGGACCTACAATGAGCAGTTCTTC.

CDR3 sequence (DNA): TGTGCCAGCAGTTCCAACTCGGAGGGCAGCCTCTACGAGCAGTACTTC. Translation: CASSSNSEGSLYEQYF. This chain uses TRBV6-5 with TRBJ2-7; D is perhaps TRBD2 (6 bases). Germline V gene sequence: CDR1 MNHEY, CDR2 SVGAGI. V lost 4 bases and J 3 bases, leaving 19 bases between the germline ends. The CDR3 is 16 amino acids.

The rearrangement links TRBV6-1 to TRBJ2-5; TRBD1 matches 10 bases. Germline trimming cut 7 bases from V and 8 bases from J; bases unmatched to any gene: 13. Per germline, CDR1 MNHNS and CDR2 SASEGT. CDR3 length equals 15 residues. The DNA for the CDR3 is TGTGCCAGCAACGAACAGGGGACAGGGGCTGGTACCCAGTACTTC. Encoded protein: CASNEQGTGAGTQYF.